A selection of T cell receptor beta chains follows, all from one sample in a study of T cell repertoires in ileal Crohn's disease. Data came from immunoSEQ multiplex PCR; TCRdb stores just in-frame clones and leaves some out. The sample lists around 4,400 clones, roughly four fifths occurring once. The sample was ileal tissue. Receptor source: an adult with Crohn's disease. CDR3s include the opening cysteine and the closing phenylalanine or tryptophan. Each record gives: clone size, D gene, J gene, V gene, CDR3 DNA, CDR3 protein. A D gene is named only where the DNA matches it firmly. Not all rows give a size; the values are once, few, many and, for expanded clones, a class.

once | TRBD2 | TRBJ2-7 | TRBV5-6 | TGTGCCAGCAGCGGTGGACTAGCGGGGGGCCGAATCTCCTACGAGCAGTACTTC | CASSGGLAGGRISYEQYF
- | - | TRBJ2-2 | TRBV5-1 | TGCGCCAGCAGCTTGTCGCCCGGGGAAGGGGAGCTGTTTTTT | CASSLSPGEGELFF
- | TRBD1 | TRBJ1-4 | TRBV19 | TGTGCCAGTAGCGATCCCAGTAGACAGGGTTTCGGAGAAAAACTGTTTTTT | CASSDPSRQGFGEKLFF
- | TRBD1 | TRBJ1-5 | TRBV6-1 | TGTGCCAGCAGGGGGACAGGGGGGAGCAATCAGCCCCAGCATTTT | CASRGTGGSNQPQHF
few | TRBD1 | TRBJ2-7 | TRBV18 | TGTGCCAGCTCACCGGGACAGGGGAACTACGAGCAGTACTTC | CASSPGQGNYEQYF
- | TRBD1 | TRBJ2-2 | TRBV7-9 | TGTGCCAGCAGCCGGACAGGCGGAATGGCCGGGGAGCTGTTTTTT | CASSRTGGMAGELFF
- | TRBD1 | TRBJ1-6 | TRBV7-2 | TGTGCCAGCAGCCTCCTCACAGGGGGCGCTAATTCACCCCTCCACTTT | CASSLLTGGANSPLHF
- | TRBD2 | TRBJ2-5 | TRBV5-4 | TGTGCCAGCAGCTTGGCGGGAGGTAATAAAGAGACCCAGTACTTC | CASSLAGGNKETQYF
- | TRBD1 | TRBJ1-5 | TRBV27 | TGTGCCAGCAGTTTATCGACAGGGGCGCATCAGCCCCAGCATTTT | CASSLSTGAHQPQHF
- | - | TRBJ1-2 | TRBV28 | TGTGCCAGCAGTTTAGGGTTCGGAGGGAACTATGGCTACACCTTC | CASSLGFGGNYGYTF
- | TRBD1 | TRBJ1-2 | TRBV6-5 | TGTGCCAGCAGCGACCGGGACAGGGGCGGCTACACCTTC | CASSDRDRGGYTF
- | - | TRBJ1-1 | TRBV2 | TGTGCCAGCACGGTGGCAGGGGCGGCGAACACTGAAGCTTTCTTT | CASTVAGAANTEAFF
- | TRBD2 | TRBJ2-2 | TRBV27 | TGTGCCAGCAGCCGTGGGACTAGCGGGAGTGAGGAGCTGTTTTTT | CASSRGTSGSEELFF
few | - | TRBJ2-7 | TRBV6-5 | TGTGCCAGCAGTTACTTGGGCCGTTGGCCTCACCACGAGCAGTACTTC | CASSYLGRWPHHEQYF
- | TRBD1 | TRBJ2-3 | TRBV6-6 | TGTGCCAGCAGTACTGACAGGGTAGAAACAGATACGCAGTATTTT | CASSTDRVETDTQYF
- | - | TRBJ2-7 | TRBV18 | TGTGCCAGCTCACCACGGCCCCAAGACTACGAGCAGTACTTC | CASSPRPQDYEQYF
- | TRBD1 | TRBJ1-2 | TRBV18 | TGTGCCAGCTCACCACCGACCGACAGGGGAGCGGGCTACACCTTC | CASSPPTDRGAGYTF
once | - | TRBJ1-1 | TRBV5-4 | TGTGCCAGCAGCGCGGACACAGGGTACCCTGAAGCTTTCTTT | CASSADTGYPEAFF
once | - | TRBJ1-2 | TRBV19 | TGTGCCAGTACTCCTCTCCGGGGGGCTAACTATGGCTACACCTTC | CASTPLRGANYGYTF
- | TRBD2 | TRBJ2-1 | TRBV9 | TGTGCCAGCAGCGTCGAAACTAGCGGGGACCAGTTCTTC | CASSVETSGDQFF
- | - | TRBJ2-3 | TRBV5-1 | TGCGCCAGTAAGCTAGCGTCAAGCACAGATACGCAGTATTTT | CASKLASSTDTQYF
- | - | TRBJ1-2 | TRBV6-6 | TGTGCCAGCATACCCCCCTCGTTGGGCTCCTATGGCTACACCTTC | CASIPPSLGSYGYTF
few | TRBD1 | TRBJ1-2 | TRBV30 | TGTGCCTGGAGTTTCCCCGGGACAGTTGGTGGCTACACCTTC | CAWSFPGTVGGYTF
- | TRBD1 | TRBJ2-2 | TRBV5-1 | TGCGCCAGCAGCTTGGGGGACAGGGCGAACACCGGGGAGCTGTTTTTT | CASSLGDRANTGELFF
- | TRBD1 | TRBJ1-2 | TRBV2 | TGTGCCAGCAGTACCGGGACAGGCTATGGCTACACCTTC | CASSTGTGYGYTF
- | - | TRBJ2-5 | TRBV29-1 | TGCAGCGTATCCGAAGAGACCCAGTACTTC | CSVSEETQYF
once | TRBD1 | TRBJ2-7 | TRBV5-1 | TGCGCCAGCCGGCGGACAGGGGGCGGCGAGCAGTACTTC | CASRRTGGGEQYF
few | TRBD2 | TRBJ2-2 | TRBV2 | TGTGCCAGCAATCCCGGTGTGTTAGCGGGAGGTAGATCGAACACCGGGGAGCTGTTTTTT | CASNPGVLAGGRSNTGELFF
- | - | TRBJ2-7 | TRBV7-2 | TGTGCCAGCAGCTGGTACTCGCGGGAGCAGTACTTC | CASSWYSREQYF
medium-sized | TRBD2 | TRBJ2-1 | TRBV7-6 | TGTGCCAGCAGCTTAGCCGTGTCTAGCGGAGGCAATGAGCAGTTCTTC | CASSLAVSSGGNEQFF
- | - | TRBJ1-5 | TRBV6-1 | TGTGCCAGCAGTCCCCGGGGGAATCAGCCCCAGCATTTT | CASSPRGNQPQHF
- | TRBD1 | TRBJ2-7 | TRBV6-6 | TGTGCCAGCAGACAGACAGGGCACTACGAGCAGTACTTC | CASRQTGHYEQYF
- | TRBD2 | TRBJ2-3 | TRBV5-6 | TGTGCCAGCAGCTACCTCCTTGCGGGGGTCACAGATACGCAGTATTTT | CASSYLLAGVTDTQYF
- | - | TRBJ2-7 | TRBV15 | TGTGCCACCAGCAGAGGGCTGGATCCGGGGGAGCAGTACTTC | CATSRGLDPGEQYF
- | - | TRBJ1-5 | TRBV19 | TGTGCCAGTAGTATATCCGGAGGGTCCAGCAATCAGCCCCAGCATTTT | CASSISGGSSNQPQHF
- | - | TRBJ2-7 | TRBV6-5 | TGTGCCAGCAGCGTTACAGGGAAGGGACCCTACGAGCAGTACTTC | CASSVTGKGPYEQYF
- | TRBD1 | TRBJ1-1 | TRBV7-9 | TGTGCCAGCAGCTTAGGGACAGGGTTGGCTGAAGCTTTCTTT | CASSLGTGLAEAFF
- | - | TRBJ1-3 | TRBV6-5 | TGTGCCAGCAAATCCCGGGGGGTTCCAGACACCATATATTTT | CASKSRGVPDTIYF
- | - | TRBJ1-5 | TRBV4-2 | TGTGCCAGCAGCCAAGACAGGGGAACCAATCAGCCCCAGCATTTT | CASSQDRGTNQPQHF
- | TRBD1 | TRBJ2-7 | TRBV6-1 | TGTGCCAGCTCCGGGACAGCAGACTACGAGCAGTACTTC | CASSGTADYEQYF
- | TRBD1 | TRBJ1-2 | TRBV6-6 | TGTGCCAGCAGCACTCCCACCGGGACAGGCGGCTATGGCTACACCTTC | CASSTPTGTGGYGYTF
- | - | TRBJ1-6 | TRBV18 | TGTGCCAGCTCACCAGGAGGGATTCTCCACTTT | CASSPGGILHF
- | - | TRBJ2-1 | TRBV5-6 | TGTGCCAGCAAAAGCGTGAACAACGAATACAATGAGCAGTTCTTC | CASKSVNNEYNEQFF
- | - | TRBJ2-1 | TRBV28 | TGTGCCAGCGGACCTGGGAGCTCCTACAATGAGCAGTTCTTC | CASGPGSSYNEQFF
- | - | TRBJ1-2 | TRBV18 | TGTGCCAGCTCACCACTAGGGGGTGGAAGTGATGGCTACACCTTC | CASSPLGGGSDGYTF
- | TRBD1 | TRBJ2-1 | TRBV5-1 | TGCGCCAGCACCCGTGGGACAGGGAACAATGAGCAGTTCTTC | CASTRGTGNNEQFF
- | TRBD2 | TRBJ2-1 | TRBV7-2 | TGTGCCAGCAGCTTAGCGGGACTAGCTGGGGATGAGCAGTTCTTC | CASSLAGLAGDEQFF
- | - | TRBJ1-1 | TRBV6-5 | TGTGCCAGCAGTCCACCGCGGGCCGGGAACACTGAAGCTTTCTTT | CASSPPRAGNTEAFF
- | - | TRBJ1-4 | TRBV4-1 | TGCGCCAGCAGCCAAGGTTGGGGGGGGCGGCAAGGTGAAAAACTGTTTTTT | CASSQGWGGRQGEKLFF
- | TRBD2 | TRBJ2-1 | TRBV6-1 | TGTGCCAGCAGCATCCGCGGGGGGGCTGGCAATGAGCAGTTCTTC | CASSIRGGAGNEQFF
- | TRBD1 | TRBJ2-2 | TRBV29-1 | TGCAGCGGGACAGGGGGCACCGGGGAGCTGTTTTTT | CSGTGGTGELFF